Listed below are T cell receptor beta chains from one sample, sequenced in a study of CD8+CD57+ T cells in acquired aplastic anemia. TCRdb re-derived calls from the reads in MiXCR, one entry per CDR3 protein. The sample lists 200,000 to 250,000 distinct CDR3 sequences, 61% occurring once. The material sequenced was sorted CD4+, CD8+, or CD8+CD57+ T cells (not recorded which) from PBMCs. These receptors all stem from a human donor in good health. CDR3s include the opening cysteine and the closing phenylalanine or tryptophan. The order of the fields is V gene, J gene, clone size, D gene, CDR3 protein, CDR3 DNA. A D gene is named only where the DNA matches it firmly. Where a row states a size, it is once, few, many or the class of an expanded clone; other rows omit it.

TRBV19	TRBJ1-4	.	TRBD1	CASSSRTGSVEKLFF	TGTGCCAGTAGCTCCAGGACAGGGAGTGTTGAAAAACTGTTTTTT
TRBV2	TRBJ1-4	once	TRBD1	CASLETADRALGEKLFF	TGTGCCAGCTTGGAAACTGCTGACAGGGCATTAGGAGAAAAACTGTTTTTT
TRBV7-3	TRBJ2-7	.	TRBD1	CASSRGQMAYEQYF	TGTGCCAGCAGCCGGGGACAGATGGCCTACGAGCAGTACTTC
TRBV19	TRBJ1-6	many	.	CATTQGIDGSSYNSPLHF	TGTGCCACCACACAGGGAATTGACGGGAGCTCCTATAATTCACCCCTCCACTTT
TRBV5-4	TRBJ2-5	.	.	CASSERYGGETQYF	TGTGCCAGCAGCGAACGGTATGGGGGAGAGACCCAGTACTTC
TRBV19	TRBJ1-6	.	.	CASKKGYSPLHF	TGTGCCAGTAAGAAGGGGTATTCACCCCTCCACTTT
TRBV20-1	TRBJ2-1	.	.	CSAHWHSSYNEQFF	TGCAGTGCTCACTGGCACTCCTCCTACAATGAGCAGTTCTTC
TRBV7-2	TRBJ2-3	many	.	CASSLSFGVSDTQYF	TGTGCCAGCAGCTTAAGTTTCGGAGTGTCGGATACGCAGTATTTT
TRBV24-1	TRBJ2-2	many	TRBD2	CATSDWRTSGTTGELFF	TGTGCCACCAGTGATTGGAGGACTAGCGGGACTACCGGGGAGCTGTTTTTT
TRBV4-1	TRBJ1-1	.	.	CASRTEPGGQQGAFF	TGCGCCAGCAGAACCGAACCGGGCGGGCAGCAGGGGGCTTTCTTT
TRBV6-5	TRBJ1-1	.	.	CASSYGGPGTEAFF	TGTGCCAGCAGTTACGGGGGGCCGGGCACTGAAGCTTTCTTT
TRBV12-3/TRBV12-4	TRBJ2-1	.	TRBD2	CASSLAGAAYNEQFF	TGTGCCAGCAGTCTAGCGGGAGCTGCGTACAATGAGCAGTTCTTC
TRBV20-1	TRBJ1-1	.	TRBD1	CSASGGTADNTEAFF	TGCAGTGCTAGTGGCGGGACAGCCGATAACACTGAAGCTTTCTTT
TRBV9	TRBJ1-1	many	.	CASSPSEGAVAEAFF	TGTGCCAGCAGTCCGTCCGAGGGCGCCGTCGCTGAAGCTTTCTTT
TRBV9	TRBJ1-4	.	.	CASSEGDDEKLFF	TGTGCCAGCAGCGAAGGGGACGATGAAAAACTGTTTTTT
TRBV29-1	TRBJ2-1	few	.	CSVWKGGNEQFF	TGCAGCGTGTGGAAAGGGGGAAATGAGCAGTTCTTC
TRBV11-2	TRBJ2-7	few	.	CASSLLDWSYEQYF	TGTGCCAGCAGCTTACTCGACTGGTCCTACGAGCAGTACTTC
TRBV19	TRBJ1-3	.	.	CASSILSGNTIYF	TGTGCCAGTAGTATTTTATCTGGAAACACCATATATTTT
TRBV7-9	TRBJ1-4	many	.	CASSKSGTTEKLFF	TGTGCCAGCAGCAAATCCGGGACTACGGAAAAACTGTTTTTT
TRBV7-6	TRBJ1-1	.	TRBD1	CASSPGTGGMNTEAFF	TGTGCCAGCAGCCCCGGGACAGGGGGTATGAACACTGAAGCTTTCTTT
TRBV20-1	TRBJ2-7	few	.	CSAPGITFSRDYEQYF	TGCAGTGCTCCCGGGATCACCTTTAGCCGTGACTACGAGCAGTACTTC
TRBV14	TRBJ2-2	many	TRBD1	CASSQDTGTANTGELFF	TGTGCCAGCAGCCAAGATACCGGGACAGCGAACACCGGGGAGCTGTTTTTT
TRBV4-1	TRBJ2-3	.	.	CTSSPPDTDTQYF	TGCACCAGCAGCCCCCCCGACACAGATACGCAGTATTTT
TRBV5-1	TRBJ1-6	many	TRBD1	CASSLGVGTDLHF	TGCGCCAGCAGCTTAGGAGTAGGGACAGATCTCCACTTT
TRBV7-3	TRBJ2-1	.	.	CASSAPDNEQFF	TGTGCCAGCAGCGCGCCTGACAATGAGCAGTTCTTC
TRBV20-1	TRBJ1-1	.	.	CSAIRETSTEAFF	TGCAGTGCTATCCGGGAGACCTCCACTGAAGCTTTCTTT
TRBV19	TRBJ2-7	.	.	CASSIDGWRGEQYF	TGTGCCAGTAGTATAGACGGATGGAGAGGCGAGCAGTACTTC
TRBV5-6	TRBJ1-6	.	TRBD1	CASSNTQGWDSPLHF	TGTGCCAGCAGCAATACACAGGGGTGGGATTCACCCCTCCACTTT
TRBV24-1	TRBJ1-1	.	.	CAAIVTPMNTEAFF	TGTGCCGCCATAGTGACACCCATGAACACTGAAGCTTTCTTT
TRBV20-1	TRBJ2-7	many	.	CSAAVRDKSYEQYF	TGCAGTGCCGCGGTACGGGACAAATCCTACGAGCAGTACTTC
TRBV7-2	TRBJ1-6	.	.	CASSLLRGGSRRSPLHF	TGTGCCAGCAGCCTCCTCCGGGGGGGATCCAGACGATCACCCCTCCACTTT
TRBV19	TRBJ1-2	.	TRBD1	CASSTDRGTNYGYTF	TGTGCCAGTAGTACCGACAGGGGAACTAACTATGGCTACACCTTC
TRBV20-1	TRBJ2-1	once	TRBD2	CSARGSTSGWEQFF	TGCAGTGCTAGAGGGAGTACTAGCGGGTGGGAGCAGTTCTTC
TRBV7-9	TRBJ1-1	.	.	CASRGPGVNTEAFF	TGTGCCAGCAGGGGGCCGGGGGTGAACACTGAAGCTTTCTTT
TRBV7-2	TRBJ1-2	few	.	CASSLNGALVGGYTF	TGTGCCAGCAGCTTAAACGGAGCCTTGGTTGGAGGCTACACCTTC
TRBV20-1	TRBJ2-7	.	TRBD2	CSARTTSGRNEQYF	TGCAGTGCTAGAACGACTAGCGGGAGAAACGAGCAGTACTTT
TRBV27	TRBJ1-1	.	.	CASSLKPTDTEAFF	TGTGCCAGCAGTTTAAAGCCCACGGACACTGAAGCTTTCTTT
TRBV7-9	TRBJ2-1	.	.	CASSFQMSGSHEQFF	TGTGCCAGCAGCTTCCAGATGTCGGGGAGCCATGAGCAGTTCTTC
TRBV5-1	TRBJ1-2	.	TRBD1	CASSSGTGDGYTF	TGCGCCAGCAGCTCCGGGACAGGGGATGGCTACACCTTC
TRBV10-3	TRBJ2-7	.	TRBD1	CAIKRQGEYEQYF	TGTGCCATCAAGAGGCAGGGGGAGTACGAGCAGTACTTC
TRBV29-1	TRBJ1-2	once	.	CSVVGQGNYGYTF	TGCAGCGTTGTGGGGCAGGGGAACTATGGCTACACCTTC
TRBV5-1	TRBJ2-5	.	.	CASSLGPRETQYF	TGCGCCAGCAGCTTGGGCCCGAGGGAGACCCAGTACTTC
TRBV7-9	TRBJ2-7	.	.	CASSRSGAREQYF	TGTGCCAGCAGCCGTTCTGGGGCAAGGGAGCAGTACTTC
TRBV5-1	TRBJ1-2	.	.	CASGLGYGYTF	TGCGCCAGCGGCTTGGGCTATGGCTACACCTTC
TRBV20-1	TRBJ2-7	.	.	CSWGGGGTYEQYF	TGCAGTTGGGGAGGCGGAGGAACCTACGAGCAGTACTTC
TRBV20-1	TRBJ2-7	.	TRBD1	CSATQGTGRNYEQYF	TGCAGTGCTACGCAAGGGACAGGGAGAAACTACGAGCAGTACTTC
TRBV19	TRBJ1-2	.	.	CASRAYGYTF	TGTGCCAGCAGAGCCTATGGCTACACCTTC
TRBV20-1	TRBJ2-5	.	.	CSARDGLGRGTQYF	TGCAGTGCTAGAGACGGCTTAGGAAGGGGGACCCAGTACTTC